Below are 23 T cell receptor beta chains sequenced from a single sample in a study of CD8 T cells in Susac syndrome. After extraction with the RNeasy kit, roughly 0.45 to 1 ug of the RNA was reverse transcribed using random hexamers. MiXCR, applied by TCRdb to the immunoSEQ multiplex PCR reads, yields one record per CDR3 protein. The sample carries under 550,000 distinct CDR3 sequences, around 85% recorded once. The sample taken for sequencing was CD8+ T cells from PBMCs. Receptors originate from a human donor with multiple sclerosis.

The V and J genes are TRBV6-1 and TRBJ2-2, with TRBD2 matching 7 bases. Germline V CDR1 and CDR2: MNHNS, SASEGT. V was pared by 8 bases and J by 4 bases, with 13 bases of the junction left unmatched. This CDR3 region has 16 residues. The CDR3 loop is CASYWDYLEPTGELFF. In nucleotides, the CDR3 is TGTGCCAGCTACTGGGACTACCTCGAACCCACCGGGGAGCTGTTTTTT.

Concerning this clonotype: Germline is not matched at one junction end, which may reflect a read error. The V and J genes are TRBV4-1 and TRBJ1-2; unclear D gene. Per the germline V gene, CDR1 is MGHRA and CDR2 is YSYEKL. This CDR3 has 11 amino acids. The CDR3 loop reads CASSQDYGHTF. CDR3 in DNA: TGCGCCAGCAGCCAGGACTATGGCCACACCTTC.

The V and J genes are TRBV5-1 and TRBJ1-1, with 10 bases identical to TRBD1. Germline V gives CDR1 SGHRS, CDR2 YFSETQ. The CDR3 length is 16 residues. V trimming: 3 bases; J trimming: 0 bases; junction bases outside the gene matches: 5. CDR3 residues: CASSWGTGELNTEAFF. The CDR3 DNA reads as TGCGCCAGCAGCTGGGGGACAGGGGAATTGAACACTGAAGCTTTCTTT.

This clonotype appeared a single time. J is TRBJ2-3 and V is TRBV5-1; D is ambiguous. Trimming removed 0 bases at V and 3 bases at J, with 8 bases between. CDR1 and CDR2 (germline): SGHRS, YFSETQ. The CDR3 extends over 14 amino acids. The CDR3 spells CASSLESETDTQYF. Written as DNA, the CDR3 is TGCGCCAGCAGCTTGGAGTCGGAAACAGATACGCAGTATTTT.

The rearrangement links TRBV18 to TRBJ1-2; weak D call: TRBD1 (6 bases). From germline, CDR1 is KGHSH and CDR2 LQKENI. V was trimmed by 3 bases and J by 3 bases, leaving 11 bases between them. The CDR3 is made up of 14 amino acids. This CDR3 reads CASSPRDTYYGYTF. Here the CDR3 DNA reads TGTGCCAGCTCACCTCGGGACACCTACTATGGCTACACCTTC.

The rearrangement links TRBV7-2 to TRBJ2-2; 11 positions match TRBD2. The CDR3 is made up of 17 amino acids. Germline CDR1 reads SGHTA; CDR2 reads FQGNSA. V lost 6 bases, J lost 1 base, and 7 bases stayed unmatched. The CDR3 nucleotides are TGTGCCAGCAGGATGACCCTAGCGGGGGGGAACACCGGGGAGCTGTTTTTT. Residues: CASRMTLAGGNTGELFF.

This CDR3 reads CASSITGTGGNEQFF. The CDR3 region has the DNA TGTGCCAGCAGCATAACCGGGACAGGGGGGAATGAGCAGTTCTTC. The chain employs TRBV13 and TRBJ2-1, with 11 bases matching TRBD1. The CDR3 length is 15 residues. Germline CDR1 reads PRHDT; CDR2 reads FYEKMQ (reference sequence). V lost 5 bases, J lost 7 bases, and 7 bases stayed unmatched. Full variable domain (rest looked up from reference TRBV13 and TRBJ2-1): AAGVIQSPRHLIKEKRETATLKCYPIPRHDTVYWYQQGPGQDPQFLISFYEKMQSDKGSIPDRFSAQQFSDYHSELNMSSLELGDSALYFCASSITGTGGNEQFFGPGTRLTVL.

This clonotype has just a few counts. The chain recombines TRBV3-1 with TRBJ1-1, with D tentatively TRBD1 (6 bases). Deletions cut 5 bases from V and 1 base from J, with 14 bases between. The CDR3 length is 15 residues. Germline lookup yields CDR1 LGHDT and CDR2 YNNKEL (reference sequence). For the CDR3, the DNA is TGTGCCAGCAGCTACAGGGTCGGCGAGAACACTGAAGCTTTCTTT. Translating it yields CASSYRVGENTEAFF. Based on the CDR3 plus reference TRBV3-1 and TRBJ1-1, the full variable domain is DTAVSQTPKYLVTQMGNDKSIKCEQNLGHDTMYWYKQDSKKFLKIMFSYNNKELIINETVPNRFSPKSPDKAHLNLHINSLELGDSAVYFCASSYRVGENTEAFFGQGTRLTVV.

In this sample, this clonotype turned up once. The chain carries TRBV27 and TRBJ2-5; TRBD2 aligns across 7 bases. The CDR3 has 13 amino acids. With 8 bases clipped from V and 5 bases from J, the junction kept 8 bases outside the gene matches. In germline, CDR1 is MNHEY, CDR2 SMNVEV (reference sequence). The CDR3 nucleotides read TGTGCCAGCTGCCCCGGGCGGGGGGAGACCCAGTACTTC. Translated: CASCPGRGETQYF.

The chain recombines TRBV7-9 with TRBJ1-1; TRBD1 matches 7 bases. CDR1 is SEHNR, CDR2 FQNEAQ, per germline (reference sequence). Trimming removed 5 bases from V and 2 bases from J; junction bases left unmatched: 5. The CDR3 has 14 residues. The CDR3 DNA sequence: TGTGCCAGCAGCGTTCGGGACAGTAACACTGAAGCTTTCTTT. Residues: CASSVRDSNTEAFF.

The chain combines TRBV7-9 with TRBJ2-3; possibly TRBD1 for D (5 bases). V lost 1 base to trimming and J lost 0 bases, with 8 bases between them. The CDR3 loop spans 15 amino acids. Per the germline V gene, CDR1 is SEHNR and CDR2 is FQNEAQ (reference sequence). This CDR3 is CASSLVTGSTDTQYF. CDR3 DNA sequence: TGTGCCAGCAGCTTAGTAACAGGTAGCACAGATACGCAGTATTTT.

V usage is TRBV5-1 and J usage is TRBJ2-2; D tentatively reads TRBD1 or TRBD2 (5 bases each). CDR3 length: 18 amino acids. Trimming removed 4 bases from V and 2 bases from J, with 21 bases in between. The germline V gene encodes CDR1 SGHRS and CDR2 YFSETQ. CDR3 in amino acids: CASSPTAGTTYNTGELFF. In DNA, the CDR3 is TGCGCCAGCAGCCCCACTGCCGGGACGACATATAACACCGGGGAGCTGTTTTTT.

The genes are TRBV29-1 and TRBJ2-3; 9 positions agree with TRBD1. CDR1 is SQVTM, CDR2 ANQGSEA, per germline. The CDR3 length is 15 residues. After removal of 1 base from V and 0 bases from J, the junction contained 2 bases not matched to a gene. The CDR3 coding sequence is TGCAGCGTTGAAGGGACAGGGGCTAGCACAGATACGCAGTATTTT. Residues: CSVEGTGASTDTQYF.

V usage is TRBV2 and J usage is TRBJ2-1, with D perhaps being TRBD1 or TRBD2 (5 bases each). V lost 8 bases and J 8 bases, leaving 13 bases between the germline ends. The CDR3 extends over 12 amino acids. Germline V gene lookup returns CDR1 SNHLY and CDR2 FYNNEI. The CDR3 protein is CASGTMVHEQFF. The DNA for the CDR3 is TGTGCCAGCGGGACCATGGTGCATGAGCAGTTCTTC.

The CDR3: CASSPGWAGPTYEQYF. The CDR3 DNA reads TGTGCCAGCAGCCCCGGCTGGGCGGGGCCCACCTACGAGCAGTACTTC. The chain recombines TRBV7-2 with TRBJ2-7; perhaps TRBD2 as D (6 bases). Germline CDR1 SGHTA, CDR2 FQGNSA. There are 16 residues in the CDR3. The ends were cut back, 5 bases at V and 2 bases at J, with 19 bases in the middle. The full variable domain, its missing parts supplied by reference TRBV7-2 and TRBJ2-7, is GAGVSQSPSNKVTEKGKDVELRCDPISGHTALYWYRQSLGQGLEFLIYFQGNSAPDKSGLPSDRFSAERTGGSVSTLTIQRTQQEDSAVYLCASSPGWAGPTYEQYFGPGTRLTVT.

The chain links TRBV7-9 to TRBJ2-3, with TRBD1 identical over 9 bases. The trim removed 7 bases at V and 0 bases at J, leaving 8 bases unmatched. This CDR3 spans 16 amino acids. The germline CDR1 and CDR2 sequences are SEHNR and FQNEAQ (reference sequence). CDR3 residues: CASINRDRDSTDTQYF. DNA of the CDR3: TGTGCCAGCATTAACCGGGACAGGGACAGCACAGATACGCAGTATTTT.

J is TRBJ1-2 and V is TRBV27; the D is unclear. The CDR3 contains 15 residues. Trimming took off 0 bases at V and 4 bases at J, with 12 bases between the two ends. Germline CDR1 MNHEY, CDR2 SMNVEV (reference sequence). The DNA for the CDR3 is TGTGCCAGCAGTTTATCGGAAGGAGGGTTCTATGGCTACACCTTC. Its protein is CASSLSEGGFYGYTF.

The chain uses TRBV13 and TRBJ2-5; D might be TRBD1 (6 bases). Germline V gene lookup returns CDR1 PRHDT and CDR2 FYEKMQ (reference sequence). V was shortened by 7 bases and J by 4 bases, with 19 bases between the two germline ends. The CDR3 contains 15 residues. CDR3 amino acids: CASTVQGKGSETQYF. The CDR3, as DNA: TGTGCCAGCACCGTACAGGGCAAGGGGTCAGAGACCCAGTACTTC.

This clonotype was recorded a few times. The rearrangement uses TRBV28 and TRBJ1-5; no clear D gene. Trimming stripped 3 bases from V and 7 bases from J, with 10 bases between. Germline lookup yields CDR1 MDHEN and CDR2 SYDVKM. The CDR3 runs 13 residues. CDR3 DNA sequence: TGTGCCAGCAGTTTTTCGGGTAACCAGCCCCAGCATTTT. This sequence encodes CASSFSGNQPQHF.

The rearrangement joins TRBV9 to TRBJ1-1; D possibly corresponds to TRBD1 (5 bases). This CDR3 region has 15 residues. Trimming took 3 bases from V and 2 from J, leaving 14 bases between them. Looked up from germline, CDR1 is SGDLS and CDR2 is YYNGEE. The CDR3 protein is CASSDAHTGNTEAFF. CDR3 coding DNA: TGTGCCAGCAGCGATGCACATACAGGCAACACTGAAGCTTTCTTT.

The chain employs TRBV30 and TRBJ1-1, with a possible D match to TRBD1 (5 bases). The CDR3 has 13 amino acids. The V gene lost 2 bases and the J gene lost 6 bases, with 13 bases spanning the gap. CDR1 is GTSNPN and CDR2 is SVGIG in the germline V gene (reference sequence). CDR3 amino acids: CAWSSGGVPEAFF. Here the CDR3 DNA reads TGTGCCTGGAGTTCTGGGGGTGTTCCTGAAGCTTTCTTT. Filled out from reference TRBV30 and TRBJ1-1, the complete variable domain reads SQTIHQWPATLVQPVGSPLSLECTVEGTSNPNLYWYRQAAGRGLQLLFYSVGIGQISSEVPQNLSASRPQDRQFILSSKKLLLSDSGFYLCAWSSGGVPEAFFGQGTRLTVV.

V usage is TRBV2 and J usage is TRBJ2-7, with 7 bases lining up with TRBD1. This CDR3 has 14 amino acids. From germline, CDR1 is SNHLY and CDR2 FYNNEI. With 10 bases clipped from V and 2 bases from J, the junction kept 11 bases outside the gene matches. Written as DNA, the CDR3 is TGTGCCACGCCTATCTACAGGGGAACCTACGAGCAGTACTTC. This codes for CATPIYRGTYEQYF. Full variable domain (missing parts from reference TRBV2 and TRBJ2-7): EPEVTQTPSHQVTQMGQEVILRCVPISNHLYFYWYRQILGQKVEFLVSFYNNEISEKSEIFDDQFSVERPDGSNFTLKIRSTKLEDSAMYFCATPIYRGTYEQYFGPGTRLTVT.

CDR3 region: CASSLERFTEAFF. The CDR3 bases are TGTGCCAGCAGTTTAGAACGGTTCACTGAAGCTTTCTTT. The rearrangement joins TRBV27 to TRBJ1-1; D gene unclear. The CDR3 is 13 amino acids. V lost 2 bases, J lost 4 bases, and 8 bases lay in between. Germline loops: CDR1 MNHEY, CDR2 SMNVEV (reference sequence).